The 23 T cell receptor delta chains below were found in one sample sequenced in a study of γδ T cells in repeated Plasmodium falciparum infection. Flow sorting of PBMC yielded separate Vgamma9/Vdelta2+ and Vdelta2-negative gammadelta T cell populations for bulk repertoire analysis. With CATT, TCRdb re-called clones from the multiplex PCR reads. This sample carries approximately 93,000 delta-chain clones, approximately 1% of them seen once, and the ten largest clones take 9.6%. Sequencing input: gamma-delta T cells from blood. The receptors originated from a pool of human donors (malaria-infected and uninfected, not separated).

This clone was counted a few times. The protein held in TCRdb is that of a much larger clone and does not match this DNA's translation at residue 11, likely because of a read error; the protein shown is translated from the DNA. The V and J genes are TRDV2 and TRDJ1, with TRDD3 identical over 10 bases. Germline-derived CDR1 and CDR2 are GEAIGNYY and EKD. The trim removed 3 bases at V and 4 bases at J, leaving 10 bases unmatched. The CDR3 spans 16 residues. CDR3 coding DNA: TGTGCCTGTGACCGTACTGGGGGATTTTTCATCGATAAACTCATCTTT. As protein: CACDRTGGFFIDKLIF.

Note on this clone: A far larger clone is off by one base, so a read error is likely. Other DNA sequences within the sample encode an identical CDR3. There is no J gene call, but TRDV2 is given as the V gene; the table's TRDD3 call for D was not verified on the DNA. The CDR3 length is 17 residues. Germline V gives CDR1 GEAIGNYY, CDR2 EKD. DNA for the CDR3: TGTGCCTGTGACACCTCCGATCCTGGGGGATACGCCGATAAACTCATCTTC. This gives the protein CACDTSDPGGYADKLIF.

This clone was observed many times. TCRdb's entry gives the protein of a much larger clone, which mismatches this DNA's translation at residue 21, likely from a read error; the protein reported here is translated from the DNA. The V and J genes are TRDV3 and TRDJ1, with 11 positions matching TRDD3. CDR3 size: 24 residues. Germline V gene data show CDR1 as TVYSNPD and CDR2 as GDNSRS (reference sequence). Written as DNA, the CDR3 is TGTGCCTTTTCAGTTCAAGACTGGGGGATATACCACTCCGCTACAGTATTCTACACCGATAACCTCATCTTT. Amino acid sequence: CAFSVQDWGIYHSATVFYTDNLIF.

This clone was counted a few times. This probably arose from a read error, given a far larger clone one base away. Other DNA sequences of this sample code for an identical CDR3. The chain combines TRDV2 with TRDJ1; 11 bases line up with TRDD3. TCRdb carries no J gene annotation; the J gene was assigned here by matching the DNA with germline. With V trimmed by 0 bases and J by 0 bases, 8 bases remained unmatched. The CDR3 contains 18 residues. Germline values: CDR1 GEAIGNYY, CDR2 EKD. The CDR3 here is CACDTRKLGDRYTDKLIF. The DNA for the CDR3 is TGTGCCTGTGACACCAGGAAACTGGGGGATAGGTACACCGATAAACTCATCTTT.

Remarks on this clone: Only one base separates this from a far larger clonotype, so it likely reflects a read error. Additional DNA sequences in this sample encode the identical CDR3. The CDR3 nucleotides are TGTGCCTTTCGGCCCAGCAGGACCCCCGATAAGCTCATCTTT. Protein sequence: CAFRPSRTPDKLIF. The chain carries TRDV3 and TRDJ1; no definite D call. The germline V gene encodes CDR1 TVYSNPD and CDR2 GDNSRS (reference sequence). The CDR3 totals 14 residues.

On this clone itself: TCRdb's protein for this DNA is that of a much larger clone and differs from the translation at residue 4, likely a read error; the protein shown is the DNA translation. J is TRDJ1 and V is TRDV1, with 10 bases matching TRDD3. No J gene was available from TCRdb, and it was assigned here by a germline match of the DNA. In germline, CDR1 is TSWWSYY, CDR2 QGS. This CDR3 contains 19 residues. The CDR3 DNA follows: TGTGCTCTTGAGGAAATCTCTTGGGGGATACAAGGGTACACCGATAAACTCATCTTT. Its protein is CALEEISWGIQGYTDKLIF.

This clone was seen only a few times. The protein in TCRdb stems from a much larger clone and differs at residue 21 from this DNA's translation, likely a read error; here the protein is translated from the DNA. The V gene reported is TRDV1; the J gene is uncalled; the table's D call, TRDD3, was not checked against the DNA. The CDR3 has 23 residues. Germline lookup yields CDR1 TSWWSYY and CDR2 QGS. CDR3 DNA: TGTGCTCTTGGGGAACCCCCGGCTTCCTACGCTTACTGGGGGATACTTAGTGCCGATAAACCCATCTTT. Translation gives CALGEPPASYAYWGILSADKPIF.

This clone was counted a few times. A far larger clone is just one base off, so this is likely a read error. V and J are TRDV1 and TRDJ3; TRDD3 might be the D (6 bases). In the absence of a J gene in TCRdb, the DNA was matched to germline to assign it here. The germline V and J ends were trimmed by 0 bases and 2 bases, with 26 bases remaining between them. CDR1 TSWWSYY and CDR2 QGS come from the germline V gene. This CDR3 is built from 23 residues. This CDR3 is CALGELGFSLLNWEAWDTRQMFF. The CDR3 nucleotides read TGTGCTCTTGGGGAACTAGGGTTCAGCCTACTGAACTGGGAAGCCTGGGACACCCGACAGATGTTTTTC.

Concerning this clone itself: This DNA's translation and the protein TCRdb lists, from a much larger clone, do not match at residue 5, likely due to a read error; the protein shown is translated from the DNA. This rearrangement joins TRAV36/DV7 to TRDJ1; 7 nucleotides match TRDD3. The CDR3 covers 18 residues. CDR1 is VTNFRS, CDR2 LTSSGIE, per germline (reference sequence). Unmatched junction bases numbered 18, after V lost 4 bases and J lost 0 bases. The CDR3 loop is CAVMHPGDKGPYTDKLIF. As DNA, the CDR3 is TGTGCTGTGATGCATCCCGGGGATAAGGGGCCGTACACCGATAAACTCATCTTT.

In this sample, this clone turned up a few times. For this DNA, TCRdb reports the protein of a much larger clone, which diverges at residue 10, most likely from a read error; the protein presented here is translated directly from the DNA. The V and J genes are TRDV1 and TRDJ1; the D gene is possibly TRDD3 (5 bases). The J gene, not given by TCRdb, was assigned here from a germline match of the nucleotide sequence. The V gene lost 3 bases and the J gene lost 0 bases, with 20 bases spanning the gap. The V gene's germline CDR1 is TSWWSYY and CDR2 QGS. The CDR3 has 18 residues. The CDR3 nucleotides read TGTGCTCTTGGGGATCGGACCTCCTGGGAGCTATACACCGATAAACTCATCTTT. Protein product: CALGDRTSWELYTDKLIF.

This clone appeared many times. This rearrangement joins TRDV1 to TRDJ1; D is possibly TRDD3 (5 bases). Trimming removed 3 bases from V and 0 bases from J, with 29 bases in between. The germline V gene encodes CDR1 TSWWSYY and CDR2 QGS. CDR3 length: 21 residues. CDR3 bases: TGTGCTCTTGGGGAGATGTATCGCGTAGAGTGGGATTTTCTGTACACCGATAAACTCATCTTT. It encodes CALGEMYRVEWDFLYTDKLIF.

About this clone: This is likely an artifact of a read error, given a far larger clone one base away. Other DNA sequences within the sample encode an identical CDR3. The CDR3 reads CACDSLLGDTPYTDKLIF. The CDR3 nucleotides read TGTGCCTGTGACAGTTTGCTGGGGGATACCCCGTACACCGATAAGCTCATCTTT. The J gene went uncalled, whereas the V gene is TRDV2; TRDD3 is the table's D call, not checked against the DNA. This CDR3 has 18 residues. CDR1 is GEAIGNYY, CDR2 EKD, per germline.

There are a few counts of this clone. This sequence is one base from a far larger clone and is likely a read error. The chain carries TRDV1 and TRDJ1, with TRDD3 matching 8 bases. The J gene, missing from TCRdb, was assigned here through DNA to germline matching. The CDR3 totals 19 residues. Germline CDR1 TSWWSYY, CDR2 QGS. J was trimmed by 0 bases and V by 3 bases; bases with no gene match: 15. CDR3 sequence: CALGEVHRPWGRDTDKLIF. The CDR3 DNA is TGTGCTCTTGGGGAGGTTCATCGGCCCTGGGGGAGAGACACCGATAAACTCATCTTT.

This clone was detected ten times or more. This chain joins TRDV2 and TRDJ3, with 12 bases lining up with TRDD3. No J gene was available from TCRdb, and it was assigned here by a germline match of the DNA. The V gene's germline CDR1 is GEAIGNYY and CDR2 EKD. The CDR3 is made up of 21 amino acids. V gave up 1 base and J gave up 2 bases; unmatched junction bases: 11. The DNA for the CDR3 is TGTGCCTGTGACACTACGGGTACGGCTGGGGGATACGCCTGGGACACCCGACAGATGTTTTTC. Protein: CACDTTGTAGGYAWDTRQMFF.

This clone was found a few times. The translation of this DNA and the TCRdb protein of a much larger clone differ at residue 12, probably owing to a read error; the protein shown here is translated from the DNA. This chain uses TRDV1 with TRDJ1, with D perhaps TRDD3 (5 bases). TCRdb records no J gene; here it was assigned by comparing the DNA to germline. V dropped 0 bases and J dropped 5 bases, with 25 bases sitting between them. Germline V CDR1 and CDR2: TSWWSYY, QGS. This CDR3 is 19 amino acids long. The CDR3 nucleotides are TGTGCTCTTGGGGAACTAGGGGGTACAGAGTCTCACCCTTGGGATAAACTCATCTTT. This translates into CALGELGGTESHPWDKLIF.

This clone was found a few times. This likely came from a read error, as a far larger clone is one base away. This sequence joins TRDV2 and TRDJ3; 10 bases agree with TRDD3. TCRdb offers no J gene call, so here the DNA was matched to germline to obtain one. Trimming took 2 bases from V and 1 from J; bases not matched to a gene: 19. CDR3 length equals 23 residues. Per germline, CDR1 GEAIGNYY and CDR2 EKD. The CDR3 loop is CACDNRAEKTGGSESWDTRQMFF. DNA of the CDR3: TGTGCCTGTGACAACCGGGCCGAAAAGACTGGGGGATCTGAGTCCTGGGACACCCGACAGATGTTTTTC.

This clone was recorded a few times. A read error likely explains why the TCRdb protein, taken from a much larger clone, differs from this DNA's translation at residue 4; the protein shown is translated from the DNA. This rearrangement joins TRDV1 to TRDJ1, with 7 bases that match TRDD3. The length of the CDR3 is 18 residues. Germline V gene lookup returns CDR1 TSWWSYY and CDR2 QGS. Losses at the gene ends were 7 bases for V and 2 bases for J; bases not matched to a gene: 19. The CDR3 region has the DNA TGTGCTCTTGAGAGTGCCTCCCTACTGGGGAAAGGAACCGATAAACTCATCTTT. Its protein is CALESASLLGKGTDKLIF.

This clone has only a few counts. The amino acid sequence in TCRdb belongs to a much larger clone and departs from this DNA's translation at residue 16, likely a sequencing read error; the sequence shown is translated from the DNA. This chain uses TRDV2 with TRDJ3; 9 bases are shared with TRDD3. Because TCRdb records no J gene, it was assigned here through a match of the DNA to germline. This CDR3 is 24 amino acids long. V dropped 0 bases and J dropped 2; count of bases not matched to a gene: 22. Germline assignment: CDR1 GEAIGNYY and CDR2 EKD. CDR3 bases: TGTGCCTGTGACACCGCGTTTCCCGACGTACTGGGGGACCGTTGCCCCTGGGACACCCGACAGATGTTTTTC. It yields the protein CACDTAFPDVLGDRCPWDTRQMFF.

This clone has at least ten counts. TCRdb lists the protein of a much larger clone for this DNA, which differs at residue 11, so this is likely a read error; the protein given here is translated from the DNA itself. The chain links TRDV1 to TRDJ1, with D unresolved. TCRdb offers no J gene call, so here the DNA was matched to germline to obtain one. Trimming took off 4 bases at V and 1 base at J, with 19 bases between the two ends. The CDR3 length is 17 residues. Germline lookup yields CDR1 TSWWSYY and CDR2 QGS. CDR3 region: CALGVPPRLRCTDKLIF. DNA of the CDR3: TGTGCTCTTGGGGTCCCGCCCCGTCTACGGTGCACCGATAAACTCATCTTT.

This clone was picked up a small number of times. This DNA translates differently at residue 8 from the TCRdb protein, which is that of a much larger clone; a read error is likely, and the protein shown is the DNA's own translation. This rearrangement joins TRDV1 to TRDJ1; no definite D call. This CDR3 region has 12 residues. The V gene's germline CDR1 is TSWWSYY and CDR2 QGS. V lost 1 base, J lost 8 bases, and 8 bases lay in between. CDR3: CALGERGQKLIF. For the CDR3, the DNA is TGTGCTCTTGGGGAACGGGGCCAAAAACTCATCTTT.

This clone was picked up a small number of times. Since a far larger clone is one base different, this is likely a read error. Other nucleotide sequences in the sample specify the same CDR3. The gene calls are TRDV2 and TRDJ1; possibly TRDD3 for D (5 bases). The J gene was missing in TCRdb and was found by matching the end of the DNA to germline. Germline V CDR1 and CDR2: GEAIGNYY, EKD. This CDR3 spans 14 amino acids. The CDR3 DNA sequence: TGTGCCTGTGACATTGGGGTCAGCACCGACAAACTCATCTTT. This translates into CACDIGVSTDKLIF.

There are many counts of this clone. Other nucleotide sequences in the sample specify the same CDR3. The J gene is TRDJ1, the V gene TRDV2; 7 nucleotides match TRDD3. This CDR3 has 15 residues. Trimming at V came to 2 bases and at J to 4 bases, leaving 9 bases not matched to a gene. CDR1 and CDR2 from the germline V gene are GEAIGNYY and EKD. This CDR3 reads CACDNLGGKGDKLIF. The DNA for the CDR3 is TGTGCCTGTGACAATCTGGGGGGAAAGGGCGATAAACTCATCTTT.

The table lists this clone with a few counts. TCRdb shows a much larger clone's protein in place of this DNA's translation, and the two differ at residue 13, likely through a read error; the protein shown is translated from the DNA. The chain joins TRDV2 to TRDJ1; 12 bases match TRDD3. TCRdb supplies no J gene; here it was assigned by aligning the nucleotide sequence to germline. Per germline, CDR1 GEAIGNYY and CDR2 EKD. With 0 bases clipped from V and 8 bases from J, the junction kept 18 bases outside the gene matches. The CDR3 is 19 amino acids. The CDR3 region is CACDTVLGDTINIFPKLIF. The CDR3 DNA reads TGTGCCTGTGACACCGTACTGGGGGATACTATCAATATCTTCCCCAAACTCATCTTT.